Sequencing of this T cell receptor beta chain was carried out in a study of CD8 T cells in Susac syndrome (dated by TCRdb to between 2019 and 2020). At the level of the whole study: Among the Susac syndrome patients who were sequenced, clinically active disease was present in six and clinical remission was observed in eight or nine. At the time of blood withdrawal, Susac syndrome patients were either therapy-naive, taking corticosteroids (with some also receiving IVIg), or on IVIg alone. Whether CD8+ T cell activation and differentiation in Susac syndrome was antigen driven was tested using repertoire sequencing.

Study-level results and caveats: The CD4+ T cell repertoire of patients with Susac syndrome showed no detectable clonal expansion. The TCR sequencing and HLA analysis was acknowledged to have included a relatively small number of individuals.

V is cut by 3 bases and J by 7 bases, and the space between the germline ends is 13 bases. The CDR3 holds 13 amino acids from the cysteine to the phenylalanine. The CDR3 DNA has 39 bases and is translated from base 1. The germline V gene (reference sequence) yields DFQATT for CDR1 and SNEGSKA for CDR2. Peripheral blood CD8+ and CD4+ T cells from healthy donors, Susac syndrome patients and multiple sclerosis patients were profiled using high-throughput TCR beta sequencing. The Susac syndrome patients fulfilled recently defined diagnostic criteria for definite or probable disease. Bulk CD8+ and CD4+ T cells were purified by magnetic negative isolation, while CD8+ TEMRA cells were enriched using FACS. Blood was drawn into EDTA tubes, processed within 24 hours, and PBMCs were isolated by density gradient centrifugation. PBMCs intended for TCR sequencing were cryopreserved in liquid nitrogen and were subsequently thawed in a 37 degrees C water bath. Purity of sorted or isolated CD4+, CD8+ and CD8+ TEMRA cells was at least 90%.

Of note for this clonotype: It has no known antigen specificity. The sample holds no much larger clone one base away, and base qualities are not on file.

RNA was extracted using the RNeasy kit, and roughly 0.5 to 1 ug of the RNA was reverse transcribed with random hexamers. The immunoSEQ multiplex PCR assay, covering 54 Vbeta and 13 Jbeta segments, was used to amplify TCR beta CDR3 regions. Bias from PCR amplification was corrected by using a synthetic template baseline for primer optimization and for computational correction. Processing in the source paper ran as follows. Only productive sequences were kept, with reads annotated to V, D and J genes according to IMGT and analyzed in immunoSEQ Analyzer. To calculate clonality, Shannon entropy was normalized by log2 of the number of productive unique sequences and then subtracted from one. For each patient and control, public and private clones were evaluated within the 100 most prevalent clones. Clones were defined as Susac-specific when absent from the healthy and MS cohorts, from 1052 published viral clones and from other ImmuneACCESS disease sequences. Clones were called with MiXCR by TCRdb after fastp trimmed the public reads at Q25, and only in-frame beta chains were retained. CDR3 protein duplicates are merged, each entry listing the most common genes and DNA. TCRdb assigned the V and J calls; the authors' analysis was not used. The sample table holds about 120,000 distinct CDR3 sequences, of which roughly 95% were seen once. The ten largest clones take up over 0.12% of the sample.

The chain was built from TRBV20-1 and TRBJ2-4; tentative D gene TRBD1, with 7 bases matching. What was sequenced was CD4+ T cells from PBMCs. The sequence came from a human donor with Susac syndrome. The nucleotides are TGCAGTGCTAGCTGGGCAGGGGGGAACATTCAGTACTTC. The translation is CSASWAGGNIQYF.